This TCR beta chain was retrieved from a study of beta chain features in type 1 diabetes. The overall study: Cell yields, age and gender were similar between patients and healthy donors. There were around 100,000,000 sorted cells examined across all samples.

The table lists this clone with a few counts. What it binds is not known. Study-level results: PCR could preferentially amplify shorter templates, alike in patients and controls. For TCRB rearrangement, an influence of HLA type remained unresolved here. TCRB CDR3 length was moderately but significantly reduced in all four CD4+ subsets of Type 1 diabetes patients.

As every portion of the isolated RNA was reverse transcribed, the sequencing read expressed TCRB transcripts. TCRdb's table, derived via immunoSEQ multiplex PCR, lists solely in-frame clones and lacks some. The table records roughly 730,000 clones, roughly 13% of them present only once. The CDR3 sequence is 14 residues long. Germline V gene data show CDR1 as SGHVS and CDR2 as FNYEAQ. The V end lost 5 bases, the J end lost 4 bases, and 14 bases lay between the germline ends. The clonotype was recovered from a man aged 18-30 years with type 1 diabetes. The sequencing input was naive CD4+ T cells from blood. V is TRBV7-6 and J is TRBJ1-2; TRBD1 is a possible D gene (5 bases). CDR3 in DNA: TGTGCCAGCAGCCCTAGCGGGACGACCTATGGCTACACCTTC. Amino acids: CASSPSGTTYGYTF.